One TCR beta chain is described in this entry. Antigen unknown. The table came from immunoSEQ multiplex PCR; TCRdb's copy has only in-frame clones and leaves some out. The sample has about 120,000 clones; about 90% are singletons. The data were obtained in a study of T cell responses to AZD1222 COVID-19 vaccine. Study-level results: Spike-specific TCR breadth rose after two AZD1222 doses, and depth rose as well.

CDR1 SGHTA and CDR2 FQGNSA come from the germline V gene. V shed 5 bases and J 4 bases; nucleotides not matched to a gene: 12. The CDR3 runs 16 residues. Here the sequenced sample was peripheral blood, taken on day 0 of AZD1222 vaccination. The chain carries TRBV7-2 and TRBJ2-7; 9 bases agree with TRBD1. The sequence was obtained from an adult in good health. This chain's CDR3 is CASSPPGTGFLYEQYF. CDR3 DNA: TGTGCCAGCAGCCCGCCCGGGACAGGGTTCTTGTACGAGCAGTACTTC.